These 12 T cell receptor beta chains share one sample of origin, sequenced in a study of T-cell memory formation after mild COVID-19. TCRdb reprocessed the 5' RACE reads via MiXCR and lists one record per CDR3 protein. The profile covers 140,000 or so distinct CDR3 sequences, with more than 13% appearing a single time and under 30% taken by the ten largest. The sequencing input was PBMCs or a T cell subset sorted from them (not recorded which). The receptors stem from an adult woman who had mild COVID-19 (a few samples of this study predate the infection). Cell type and time point are not known.

In this sample, this clonotype turned up a few times. The CDR3 loop reads CSVEVGQTEAFF. The CDR3 bases are TGCAGCGTTGAAGTTGGACAGACTGAAGCTTTCTTT. J is TRBJ1-1 and V is TRBV29-1; tentative D call: TRBD1 (6 bases). V gave up 1 base and J gave up 5 bases, with 8 bases separating them. This CDR3 comprises 12 residues. The germline V gene encodes CDR1 SQVTM and CDR2 ANQGSEA.

Ten or more counts support this clonotype. The J gene is TRBJ2-1, the V gene TRBV27; D is possibly TRBD2 (6 bases). In germline, CDR1 is MNHEY, CDR2 SMNVEV (reference sequence). Deletions cut 3 bases from V and 6 bases from J, with 15 bases between. The CDR3 length is 15 residues. CDR3 in amino acids: CASSFLPLLANEQFF. For the CDR3, the DNA is TGTGCCAGCAGTTTCCTCCCCTTACTAGCCAATGAGCAGTTCTTC.

This clonotype has a handful of counts. The J gene is TRBJ2-7, the V gene TRBV9; TRBD1 agrees at 9 bases. Germline values: CDR1 SGDLS, CDR2 YYNGEE. The CDR3 has 15 residues. The V and J ends lost 2 bases and 4 bases, in that order; junction bases with no gene match: 7. CDR3 protein: CASSVGGQGTYEQYF. CDR3 nucleotide sequence: TGTGCCAGCAGCGTGGGGGGACAGGGCACGTACGAGCAGTACTTC.

The chain combines TRBV4-3 with TRBJ2-7; 9 nucleotides align to TRBD1. This CDR3 comprises 15 residues. The ends lost 8 bases at V and 3 bases at J; junction bases unmatched: 11. The germline CDR1 and CDR2 sequences are LGHNA and YSLEER. Here the CDR3 reads CASAAARTGVYEQYF. CDR3 sequence (DNA): TGCGCCAGCGCGGCGGCCAGGACAGGGGTCTACGAGCAGTACTTC.

This chain joins TRBV29-1 and TRBJ2-2, with TRBD2 matching over 10 bases. V was clipped by 0 bases and J by 5 bases; unmatched bases: 6. The CDR3 length is 16 residues. CDR1 SQVTM and CDR2 ANQGSEA come from the germline V gene. CDR3 DNA: TGCAGCGTTGAAGATCTTACTAGCGGGAAGACCGGGGAGCTGTTTTTT. This sequence encodes CSVEDLTSGKTGELFF.

This clonotype was recorded a few times. V is TRBV7-3 and J is TRBJ2-5, with D maybe TRBD1 (6 bases). Germline V CDR1 and CDR2: SGHTA, FQGTGA. V was clipped by 5 bases and J by 2 bases, with 12 bases between them. The CDR3 length is 14 residues. CDR3 DNA sequence: TGTGCCAGCAGCGCCTCAGGGGCACAAGAGACCCAGTACTTC. This encodes CASSASGAQETQYF.

The table lists this clonotype with a few counts. The CDR3 loop reads CSVEGRQVQPQHF. DNA for the CDR3: TGCAGCGTTGAGGGGAGGCAGGTTCAGCCCCAGCATTTT. The chain joins TRBV29-1 to TRBJ1-5; D is undetermined. Germline V gene lookup returns CDR1 SQVTM and CDR2 ANQGSEA. This CDR3 contains 13 residues. V was cut by 3 bases and J by 6 bases, with 12 bases left in between. The full variable domain, its missing parts supplied by reference TRBV29-1 and TRBJ1-5, is SAVISQKPSRDICQRGTSLTIQCQVDSQVTMMFWYRQQPGQSLTLIATANQGSEATYESGFVIDKFPISRPNLTFSTLTVSNMSPEDSSIYLCSVEGRQVQPQHFGDGTRLSIL.

The chain links TRBV14 to TRBJ1-2; TRBD1 aligns across 9 bases. The CDR3 covers 15 residues. Germline V gene data show CDR1 as SGHDN and CDR2 as FVKESK. J gave up 4 bases and V 5 bases, and 8 bases lay outside the gene matches. In DNA, the CDR3 is TGTGCCAGCAGCGTGGGACAGGGAGGATTCTATGGCTACACCTTC. Translation: CASSVGQGGFYGYTF.

The rearrangement joins TRBV9 to TRBJ1-1; maybe TRBD1 (5 bases). Trimming shortened V by 9 bases and J by 4 bases, and 25 bases separated the two germline ends. In germline, CDR1 is SGDLS, CDR2 YYNGEE. The CDR3 is made up of 16 amino acids. In nucleotides, the CDR3 is TGTGCCACCTCCCCGACTGGGGGAGGCAGTGGCACTGAAGCTTTCTTT. Protein product: CATSPTGGGSGTEAFF.

This clonotype showed up many times. The chain recombines TRBV4-1 with TRBJ2-3; TRBD1 aligns across 9 bases. The ends lost 0 bases at V and 10 bases at J; junction bases unmatched: 8. Germline CDR1 and CDR2: MGHRA and YSYEKL. CDR3 length equals 15 residues. CDR3 nucleotides: TGCGCCAGCAGCCAAGACGCCGGGACAGGGAGTCCGCAGTATTTT. Its translation is CASSQDAGTGSPQYF.

This clonotype was picked up a small number of times. The chain recombines TRBV4-2 with TRBJ1-1; no clear D gene. V was pared by 3 bases and J by 0 bases, with 20 bases between. Germline values: CDR1 LGHNA, CDR2 YNFKEQ. The CDR3 is made up of 18 amino acids. The CDR3 DNA sequence: TGTGCCAGCAGCCAGGACGAAAACCCGATTCGCATGAACACTGAAGCTTTCTTT. The encoded protein is CASSQDENPIRMNTEAFF.

This clonotype has only a few counts. V is TRBV15 and J is TRBJ1-1, with no clear D. CDR1 and CDR2 from the germline V gene are LNHNV and YYDKDF (reference sequence). The CDR3 totals 14 residues. The V and J ends lost 5 bases and 4 bases respectively, with 14 bases between them. The CDR3 spells CATSPAARGTEAFF. Here the CDR3 DNA reads TGTGCCACCAGCCCAGCGGCCCGGGGCACTGAAGCTTTCTTT. The full variable domain, its missing parts supplied by reference TRBV15 and TRBJ1-1, is DAMVIQNPRYQVTQFGKPVTLSCSQTLNHNVMYWYQQKSSQAPKLLFHYYDKDFNNEADTPDNFQSRRPNTSFCFLDIRSPGLGDTAMYLCATSPAARGTEAFFGQGTRLTVV.